The entry below gives a single T cell receptor beta chain sequence along with its context. Its antigen remains unidentified. This sample was included in a study of identical twins. Study-wide results and limits: Potential partial confounding of zero-insertion analyses by invariant MAIT and iNKT cells was noted. Conclusions leaned on cross-sectional statistical analysis and did not track the same donors over time.

TCRdb independently ran MiXCR on the 5' RACE reads; one entry per CDR3 protein. The sample lists about 190,000 distinct CDR3 sequences, 15% seen once, with less than 45% in the top ten. V shed 2 bases, J shed 10 bases, and the junction held 6 bases outside the gene matches. The CDR3 totals 14 residues. This sample was also put to use in a study of T cells expressing NK-cell markers.

This sequence joins TRBV12-3 or TRBV12-4 and TRBJ2-1; TRBD2 matches at 9 bases. The receptor was derived from a young woman in good health. The specimen was CD8+ T cells sorted from blood. CDR3 loop: CASSLRLAGWEQFF. The CDR3 DNA reads TGTGCCAGCAGTTTACGCCTAGCGGGGTGGGAGCAGTTCTTC.